Listed here are 11 T cell receptor beta chains from one sample, sequenced in a study of blood T cell repertoires in COVID-19. Sequenced by immunoSEQ multiplex PCR; TCRdb stores in-frame clones only, minus some. The repertoire holds about 350,000 clones, around nine tenths seen once, with 6% to 8% in the top ten. The sample comprised peripheral blood. All receptors derive from a woman aged 70 to 79 with COVID-19, enrolled during active disease.

The CDR3 sequence: CASSSGTPYEQYF. The CDR3 DNA reads as TGTGCCAGCAGTTCCGGGACTCCCTACGAGCAGTACTTC. The chain links TRBV27 to TRBJ2-7; D is perhaps TRBD2 (6 bases). Germline CDR1 is MNHEY and CDR2 is SMNVEV (reference sequence). Trimming shortened V by 4 bases and J by 2 bases, and 9 bases separated the two germline ends. This CDR3 spans 13 amino acids.

This clone was detected only a few times. The identical CDR3 is also encoded by other nucleotide sequences in the sample. The V and J genes are TRBV6-6 and TRBJ2-5, with D maybe TRBD1 (5 bases). Germline lookup yields CDR1 MNHNY and CDR2 SVGAGI (reference sequence). Deletions cut 2 bases from V and 3 bases from J, with 7 bases between. This CDR3 spans 13 amino acids. CDR3 nucleotide sequence: TGTGCCAGCAGTTACAGCAGGGAAGAGACCCAGTACTTC. This gives the protein CASSYSREETQYF.

In DNA, the CDR3 is TGTGCCAGCAGCCGTGGGGAGGGAGGAAATGAAAAACTGTTTTTT. This gives the protein CASSRGEGGNEKLFF. The chain is built from TRBV7-9 and TRBJ1-4; D is undetermined. CDR1 and CDR2 (germline): SEHNR, FQNEAQ (reference sequence). The CDR3 is 15 amino acids. V was cut by 5 bases and J by 5 bases, with 15 bases left in between.

The V and J genes are TRBV7-9 and TRBJ2-3; perhaps TRBD2 as D (6 bases). The CDR3 has 14 residues. Germline V gene lookup returns CDR1 SEHNR and CDR2 FQNEAQ (reference sequence). V lost 3 bases and J lost 5, with 12 bases in between. Here the CDR3 DNA reads TGTGCCAGCAGCTTTCCCCTAGCGATAGATACGCAGTATTTT. This codes for CASSFPLAIDTQYF. The full variable domain, in which reference TRBV7-9 and TRBJ2-3 provide the parts outside the CDR3, is DTGVSQNPRHKITKRGQNVTFRCDPISEHNRLYWYRQTLGQGPEFLTYFQNEAQLEKSRLLSDRFSAERPKGSFSTLEIQRTEQGDSAMYLCASSFPLAIDTQYFGPGTRLTVL.

V is TRBV18 and J is TRBJ1-2; a weak D match, TRBD1 (5 bases). Trimming left V 3 bases short and J 4 bases short, with 15 bases between. Per germline, CDR1 KGHSH and CDR2 LQKENI. The CDR3 loop spans 15 amino acids. The CDR3 region is CASSPGTFTPYGYTF. CDR3 coding DNA: TGTGCCAGCTCACCCGGGACTTTCACCCCCTATGGCTACACCTTC.

The V call is TRBV7-2, the J call TRBJ1-2, with unresolved D. Germline V CDR1 and CDR2: SGHTA, FQGNSA. V lost 1 base and J lost 3, with 6 bases in between. This CDR3 is built from 13 residues. CDR3 in DNA: TGTGCCAGCAGCTTAGTACGGGACTATGGCTACACCTTC. It is translated as CASSLVRDYGYTF.

Here the CDR3 reads CASGDGGFNEKLFF. CDR3 sequence (DNA): TGTGCCAGCGGTGATGGAGGATTTAATGAAAAACTGTTTTTT. The chain combines TRBV7-9 with TRBJ1-4; D is unresolved. Trimming took 8 bases from V and 4 from J, leaving 14 bases between them. The CDR3 runs to 14 residues. Germline CDR1 SEHNR, CDR2 FQNEAQ (reference sequence).

The chain links TRBV2 to TRBJ1-4, with D tentatively TRBD1 (5 bases). Trimming took 7 bases from V and 11 from J, leaving 17 bases between them. The germline gives CDR1 SNHLY, CDR2 FYNNEI. The CDR3 covers 13 residues. In DNA form, the CDR3 reads TGTGCCAGCACGGCGGCAGGGATTGAGAAACTGTTTTTT. It translates to CASTAAGIEKLFF.

The chain is built from TRBV7-2 and TRBJ2-5; tentative D call: TRBD2 (7 bases). In germline, CDR1 is SGHTA, CDR2 FQGNSA. CDR3 length: 15 residues. Trimming shortened V by 5 bases and J by 5 bases, and 18 bases separated the two germline ends. The chain's CDR3 is CASSPEGGGWETQYF. Here the CDR3 DNA reads TGTGCCAGCAGCCCCGAGGGGGGGGGTTGGGAGACCCAGTACTTC.

The chain combines TRBV2 with TRBJ1-5; D is uncertain. This CDR3 has 12 amino acids. Germline CDR1 is SNHLY and CDR2 is FYNNEI. V dropped 7 bases and J dropped 2 bases, with 6 bases sitting between them. CDR3 amino acids: CASNPGNQPQHF. In nucleotides, the CDR3 is TGTGCCAGCAACCCAGGCAATCAGCCCCAGCATTTT.

The chain couples TRBV24-1 to TRBJ1-2; D call uncertain. Deletions cut 5 bases from V and 4 bases from J, with 10 bases between. This CDR3 is 13 amino acids long. CDR1 is KGHDR and CDR2 is SFDVKD in the germline V gene. The CDR3 sequence is CATSGHSFYGYTF. The DNA of the CDR3 is TGTGCCACCAGTGGGCACAGTTTCTATGGCTACACCTTC.